This is a list of T cell receptor beta chains from one sample in a study of T cells expressing NK-cell markers. TCRdb reanalyzed the 5' RACE reads, giving one entry per CDR3 protein sequence and no DNA. The sample shows about 550,000 distinct CDR3 sequences, and approximately 3.6% sits with its ten largest clones. The material sequenced was blood T cells: a sorted CD56 or NKG2C T cell subset, CD4+ or CD8+ T cells, or bulk PBMC T cells (not recorded which). These receptors all come from a man between 18 and 29 years old in good health. The CDR3 runs from the conserved cysteine through the conserved F or W. Each record gives: V gene, J gene, CDR3 protein.

>TRBV20-1|TRBJ2-4
CSATQGLAGGVAKNIQYF
>TRBV6-2/TRBV6-3|TRBJ2-7
CAAGEGYEQYF
>TRBV15|TRBJ2-2
CATSRDLSGAGELFF
>TRBV10-3|TRBJ2-7
CAISDADGPSYEQYF
>TRBV20-1|TRBJ2-7
CSARIGRMTSYEQYF
>TRBV25-1|TRBJ1-2
CASSEYRVGSGYTF
>TRBV27|TRBJ2-6
CASSMGQPWDSGANVLTF
>TRBV5-1|TRBJ2-5
CASSWTGQGEETQYF
>TRBV20-1|TRBJ1-2
CSASWGQGRGGYTF
>TRBV10-3|TRBJ1-2
CAISELIDEANYGYTF
>TRBV29-1|TRBJ2-2
CSVARQGLEGELFF
>TRBV4-2|TRBJ2-1
CASSQVSLRGIGEQFF
>TRBV7-8|TRBJ2-3
CASNPGVDTQYF
>TRBV29-1|TRBJ1-1
CSVVGPGNTEAFF
>TRBV27|TRBJ1-1
CASSWAGANTEAFF
>TRBV7-6|TRBJ2-2
CASRQRRGLTGELFF
>TRBV25-1|TRBJ1-1
CASQAPWGLGNTEAFF
>TRBV5-1|TRBJ2-1
CASSQGLHNEQFF
>TRBV12-3/TRBV12-4|TRBJ2-4
CASSLMVAGRLAKNIQYF
>TRBV7-6|TRBJ1-5
CASSPSRDNQPQHF
>TRBV29-1|TRBJ1-1
CSVEDDRGLREAEAFF
>TRBV20-1|TRBJ2-1
CSARGTGRGNNEQFF
>TRBV12-3/TRBV12-4|TRBJ2-6
CASTRTGRAGANVLTF
>TRBV29-1|TRBJ2-3
CSVEEAGEIDTQYF
>TRBV5-5|TRBJ2-4
CASSLRQGEGNIQYF
>TRBV27|TRBJ2-7
CASRPVGLTYEQYF
>TRBV20-1|TRBJ1-1
CSARPRELILEAFF
>TRBV7-8|TRBJ1-5
CASSLGWADSNQPQHF
>TRBV6-5|TRBJ1-2
CASSYRAIGYGYTF
>TRBV5-1|TRBJ2-1
CAAGTDFYNEQFF
>TRBV11-2|TRBJ2-7
CASSLGQREAYEQYF
>TRBV10-3|TRBJ2-2
CATAPVPRGGELFF
>TRBV29-1|TRBJ2-3
CSVEEGGRTQYF
>TRBV16|TRBJ1-1
CASSRQPGTEAFF
>TRBV5-1|TRBJ1-5
CASSGGDSPGNQPQHF
>TRBV7-9|TRBJ2-2
CASSEGTLAGELFF
>TRBV25-1|TRBJ1-5
CASPLGRTGTGPQHF